Following are 23 T cell receptor beta chains from one sample sequenced in a study of CD8 T cells in ankylosing spondylitis. TCRdb re-called the 5' RACE reads through MiXCR, storing one row per CDR3 protein. The table shows a few hundred thousand distinct CDR3 sequences, with around 21% occurring only once. The sequenced sample consisted of blood, either unsorted or a sorted T cell fraction (not recorded which). The receptor set was obtained from a female donor with ankylosing spondylitis or in good health (not recorded which).

The rearrangement joins TRBV25-1 to TRBJ1-4, with a tentative D call TRBD1 (6 bases). V lost 1 base to trimming and J lost 2 bases, with 8 bases between them. Germline V lookup: CDR1 MGHDK, CDR2 SYGVNS. The CDR3 has 15 residues. This chain's CDR3 is CASSEWGATNEKLFF. In DNA form, the CDR3 reads TGTGCCAGCAGTGAATGGGGGGCCACTAATGAAAAACTGTTTTTT.

This clonotype was detected a few times. The chain is built from TRBV20-1 and TRBJ1-2, with 9 positions matching TRBD1. Germline V gives CDR1 DFQATT, CDR2 SNEGSKA (reference sequence). This CDR3 is 13 amino acids long. J gave up 7 bases and V 3 bases, and 6 bases lay outside the gene matches. In DNA form, the CDR3 reads TGCAGTGCTAGGGGACAGGGCGGGAGTGGCTACACCTTC. Its protein is CSARGQGGSGYTF.

The V call is TRBV19, the J call TRBJ1-1; no firm D call. Germline V gives CDR1 LNHDA, CDR2 SQIVND (reference sequence). The V gene lost 1 base and the J gene lost 4 bases, with 10 bases spanning the gap. The CDR3 runs 14 residues. CDR3 DNA: TGTGCCAGTAGTATAGGGGAACTAAGCACTGAAGCTTTCTTT. It specifies CASSIGELSTEAFF.

J is TRBJ2-1 and V is TRBV25-1; 13 bases match TRBD2. Germline values: CDR1 MGHDK, CDR2 SYGVNS. The CDR3 loop spans 15 amino acids. The V and J ends lost 4 bases and 8 bases, in that order; junction bases with no gene match: 5. The CDR3 spells CASSGTSGRIYEQFF. In nucleotides, the CDR3 is TGTGCCAGCAGTGGGACTAGCGGGAGAATATATGAGCAGTTCTTC.

The chain combines TRBV27 with TRBJ2-3; a weak D match, TRBD2 (5 bases). Trimming took 2 bases from V and 0 from J, leaving 9 bases between them. The CDR3 runs to 15 residues. In germline, CDR1 is MNHEY, CDR2 SMNVEV (reference sequence). As DNA, the CDR3 is TGTGCCAGCAGTTTACGGAGGTCTAGCACAGATACGCAGTATTTT. Its protein product is CASSLRRSSTDTQYF.

This clonotype has a count of ten or more. The chain employs TRBV20-1 and TRBJ2-1; D perhaps matches TRBD2 (6 bases). Looked up from germline, CDR1 is DFQATT and CDR2 is SNEGSKA (reference sequence). This CDR3 spans 15 amino acids. Trimming shortened V by 7 bases and J by 4 bases, and 20 bases separated the two germline ends. The CDR3, as DNA: TGCAGTGTCGTTGGGGCTCGTAGCGGATACAATGAGCAGTTCTTC. As protein: CSVVGARSGYNEQFF.

This clonotype has a count of ten or more. The rearrangement uses TRBV12-3 or TRBV12-4 and TRBJ2-1; D remains ambiguous. Trimming took 10 bases from V and 9 from J, leaving 22 bases between them. This CDR3 is 14 amino acids long. The CDR3: CATLKDPLAREQFF. CDR3 bases: TGTGCCACCCTCAAGGACCCCCTTGCGCGTGAGCAGTTCTTC.

This chain joins TRBV6-1 and TRBJ1-2, with TRBD1 as a possible D gene (6 bases). Germline loops: CDR1 MNHNS, CDR2 SASEGT. The V and J ends lost 3 bases and 6 bases respectively, with 11 bases between them. The CDR3 has 13 amino acids. The CDR3 here is CASSDTGSDGYTF. The CDR3 DNA reads as TGTGCCAGCAGTGATACAGGGTCTGATGGCTACACCTTC.

The genes are TRBV4-3 and TRBJ2-7, with a tentative D call TRBD1 (6 bases). Germline V lookup: CDR1 LGHNA, CDR2 YSLEER. This CDR3 is 15 amino acids long. V was cut by 1 base and J by 1 base, with 11 bases left in between. The CDR3, as DNA: TGCGCCAGCAGCCAAGGCAGGGGATCTTCCTACGAGCAGTACTTC. This codes for CASSQGRGSSYEQYF.

CDR3 in amino acids: CASSLTNEQYF. Here the CDR3 DNA reads TGTGCCAGCAGCTTGACGAACGAGCAGTACTTC. The chain has TRBV7-4 and TRBJ2-7; D gene uncertain. V shed 3 bases and J shed 5 bases, with 5 bases lying between them. CDR3 length: 11 amino acids. Germline loops: CDR1 SGHVT, CDR2 SQSDAQ.

V gene TRBV5-1 combines with J gene TRBJ2-1, with 16 nucleotides matching TRBD2. This CDR3 is 16 amino acids long. V trimming: 4 bases; J trimming: 10 bases; junction bases outside the gene matches: 8. The germline V gene has CDR1 SGHRS and CDR2 YFSETQ. CDR3: CASSPGTSGRAGEQFF. The CDR3 DNA reads as TGCGCCAGCAGCCCCGGGACTAGCGGGAGGGCGGGGGAGCAGTTCTTC.

This clonotype was seen more than once but under ten times. J is TRBJ1-3 and V is TRBV29-1; no definite D call. The CDR3 contains 13 residues. V was cut by 3 bases and J by 5 bases, with 11 bases left in between. CDR1 SQVTM and CDR2 ANQGSEA come from the germline V gene. The CDR3 region is CSVDLGRRNTIYF. The CDR3 DNA reads TGCAGCGTTGATCTTGGACGGCGAAACACCATATATTTT.

The CDR3 protein is CAISAPGSTYEQYF. CDR3 in DNA: TGTGCCATCAGTGCACCGGGTTCTACCTACGAGCAGTACTTC. V gene TRBV10-3 combines with J gene TRBJ2-7; D ambiguous. Germline CDR1 is ENHRY and CDR2 is SYGVKD. The CDR3 has 14 residues. The V end was cut by 4 bases, the J end by 2 bases, with 12 bases between.

This clonotype was seen a handful of times. A read error may account for a junction end that differs from germline. The chain recombines TRBV6-6 with TRBJ2-7; D is uncertain. CDR1 MNHNY and CDR2 SVGAGI come from the germline V gene (reference sequence). This CDR3 has 13 amino acids. CDR3 sequence reads: CASSFSRSDPLDF. The CDR3 DNA reads as TGTGCCAGCAGTTTCTCGCGTTCGGACCCCTTGGACTTC.

This clonotype occurred a few times. V and J are TRBV18 and TRBJ1-2, with D perhaps TRBD1 (5 bases). Germline values: CDR1 KGHSH, CDR2 LQKENI. This CDR3 contains 14 residues. V was shortened by 3 bases and J by 4 bases, with 12 bases between the two germline ends. The CDR3 loop is CASSPGDGAYGYTF. CDR3 nucleotides: TGTGCCAGCTCACCGGGGGACGGAGCCTATGGCTACACCTTC.

Only a few counts were recorded for this clonotype. The chain uses TRBV12-3 or TRBV12-4 and TRBJ1-5; D call uncertain. The V end lost 5 bases, the J end lost 1 base, and 9 bases lay between the germline ends. This CDR3 is built from 14 residues. CDR3 DNA: TGTGCCAGCAGTGGACGGATGAGCAATCAGCCCCAGCATTTT. This sequence encodes CASSGRMSNQPQHF.

The rearrangement links TRBV20-1 to TRBJ2-2; perhaps D is TRBD1 or TRBD2 (6 bases each). CDR3 length: 15 residues. The germline V gene encodes CDR1 DFQATT and CDR2 SNEGSKA (reference sequence). V lost 6 bases and J lost 1, with 15 bases in between. The chain's CDR3 is CSAREGGRNTGELFF. Here the CDR3 DNA reads TGCAGTGCCCGAGAAGGGGGGAGGAACACCGGGGAGCTGTTTTTT.

J is TRBJ1-5 and V is TRBV6-2 or TRBV6-3; TRBD1 matches at 7 bases. The CDR3 length is 15 residues. The germline V gene has CDR1 MNHEY and CDR2 SVGEGT. J gave up 7 bases and V 6 bases, and 12 bases lay outside the gene matches. CDR3 nucleotides: TGTGCCAGCAGCCGACTCCGACAGGGACGCCAGCCCCAGCATTTT. It is translated as CASSRLRQGRQPQHF.

This clonotype was picked up a small number of times. The chain has TRBV20-1 and TRBJ1-4; D unclear. Germline V gene sequence: CDR1 DFQATT, CDR2 SNEGSKA (reference sequence). Trimming removed 6 bases at V and 3 bases at J, with 8 bases between. The CDR3 sequence is 12 residues long. CDR3 coding DNA: TGCAGTGCGCACACGTCTAATGAAAAACTGTTTTTT. Translation: CSAHTSNEKLFF.

The V and J genes are TRBV10-3 and TRBJ2-1; 11 bases are shared with TRBD2. CDR3 length equals 17 residues. Germline V lookup: CDR1 ENHRY, CDR2 SYGVKD. V trimming: 4 bases; J trimming: 7 bases; junction bases outside the gene matches: 12. CDR3 DNA: TGTGCCATCAGTGGTCAACTAGCGGGGGTATCTACGAATGAGCAGTTCTTC. Translating it yields CAISGQLAGVSTNEQFF.

This sequence joins TRBV7-2 and TRBJ2-4, with D perhaps TRBD2 (7 bases). V lost 2 bases, J lost 1 base, and 12 bases lay in between. The CDR3 has 16 amino acids. Per the germline V gene, CDR1 is SGHTA and CDR2 is FQGNSA. DNA for the CDR3: TGTGCCAGCAGCTTAAGGGGGGGCATTGCCAAAAACATTCAGTACTTC. Translated, it gives CASSLRGGIAKNIQYF.

This clonotype was seen repeatedly, ten times or more. V usage is TRBV20-1 and J usage is TRBJ2-7, with 11 bases matching TRBD2. The CDR3 is 16 residues long. The germline V gene has CDR1 DFQATT and CDR2 SNEGSKA (reference sequence). V gave up 1 base and J gave up 2 bases; unmatched junction bases: 7. The CDR3 coding sequence is TGCAGTGCTAGAGTCGCCGGGACTAGCGGAACCTACGAGCAGTACTTC. Protein: CSARVAGTSGTYEQYF.

This rearrangement joins TRBV5-6 to TRBJ2-7, with D maybe TRBD2 (6 bases). CDR1 SGHDT and CDR2 YYEEEE come from the germline V gene. The CDR3 is 14 amino acids. Trimming pared 4 bases from V and 0 bases from J, leaving 11 bases between. The DNA for the CDR3 is TGTGCCAGCAGCGCGGGACCGACCTCCTACGAGCAGTACTTC. This sequence encodes CASSAGPTSYEQYF.